These 29 T cell receptor beta chains share one sample of origin, sequenced in a study of blood T cell repertoires in COVID-19. Produced via immunoSEQ multiplex PCR; TCRdb's table is partial and in-frame only. In the table there are roughly 150,000 clones, around 91% of which are singletons. Sequences were obtained from peripheral blood. These receptor sequences come from a man between 18 and 29 years old with COVID-19, enrolled during active disease.

The genes are TRBV6-1 and TRBJ2-1, with 9 bases identical to TRBD1. The ends lost 6 bases at V and 4 bases at J; junction bases unmatched: 7. CDR1 MNHNS and CDR2 SASEGT come from the germline V gene. The CDR3 runs to 15 residues. In DNA, the CDR3 is TGTGCCAGCAGCCTCACCGGGACAGGGTACAATGAGCAGTTCTTC. Residues: CASSLTGTGYNEQFF.

This clone appeared a single time. The chain is built from TRBV7-9 and TRBJ1-1; TRBD1 agrees at 12 bases. Germline CDR1 reads SEHNR; CDR2 reads FQNEAQ (reference sequence). The CDR3 is 19 residues long. The J segment lost 5 bases and the V segment lost 5 bases, leaving 18 bases of the junction unmatched. The CDR3 DNA follows: TGTGCCAGCAGCCCCAGGAACCGCCGGGACAGGGGGCCGCGAACTGAAGCTTTCTTT. It encodes CASSPRNRRDRGPRTEAFF.

The genes are TRBV25-1 and TRBJ2-1; TRBD1 agrees at 12 bases. Unmatched junction bases numbered 4, after V lost 6 bases and J lost 10 bases. Germline assignment: CDR1 MGHDK and CDR2 SYGVNS. CDR3 size: 13 residues. In nucleotides, the CDR3 is TGTGCCAGCAGGGGACAGGGGGCCCGGGAGCAGTTCTTC. Encoded protein: CASRGQGAREQFF.

The J gene is TRBJ1-3, the V gene TRBV6-5; D is possibly TRBD1 (5 bases). The CDR3 extends over 15 amino acids. The germline gives CDR1 MNHEY, CDR2 SVGAGI. V was pared by 6 bases and J by 0 bases, with 12 bases between. This CDR3 is CASRSGWNSGNTIYF. For the CDR3, the DNA is TGTGCCAGCAGGTCAGGGTGGAACTCTGGAAACACCATATATTTT.

The sample holds one count of this clone. The chain uses TRBV18 and TRBJ1-2, with D possibly TRBD1 on 5 matching bases. Trimming took off 3 bases at V and 4 bases at J, with 9 bases between the two ends. Germline lookup yields CDR1 KGHSH and CDR2 LQKENI. The CDR3 totals 13 residues. CDR3 loop: CASSPGTGYGYTF. The CDR3, as DNA: TGTGCCAGCTCACCCGGCACAGGCTATGGCTACACCTTC.

The CDR3 DNA is TGTGCCAGCAGTGAATACAGGGGTCGTACAGATACGCAGTATTTT. Its translation: CASSEYRGRTDTQYF. This chain links TRBV25-1 with TRBJ2-3, with a weak D call TRBD1 (6 bases). From germline, CDR1 is MGHDK and CDR2 SYGVNS. V lost 0 bases and J lost 3, with 10 bases in between. This CDR3 has 15 amino acids.

This chain links TRBV10-2 with TRBJ1-5, with D possibly being TRBD1 (6 bases). Trimming cost V 6 bases and J 4 bases, with 10 bases left between them. The CDR3 totals 13 residues. Looked up from germline, CDR1 is WSHSY and CDR2 is SAAADI. CDR3 in DNA: TGCGCCAGCAGCCCAGGGGCAAATCAGCCCCAGCATTTT. Translated: CASSPGANQPQHF.

V is TRBV29-1 and J is TRBJ2-3; no clear D gene. This CDR3 has 12 amino acids. Germline assignment: CDR1 SQVTM and CDR2 ANQGSEA. V lost 5 bases to trimming and J lost 4 bases, with 10 bases between them. CDR3 residues: CSVPPRADTQYF. DNA for the CDR3: TGCAGCGTTCCCCCTCGCGCAGATACGCAGTATTTT.

The chain combines TRBV28 with TRBJ2-1; 8 nucleotides align to TRBD2. CDR1 MDHEN and CDR2 SYDVKM come from the germline V gene. This CDR3 is built from 15 residues. V dropped 5 bases and J dropped 5; count of bases not matched to a gene: 8. CDR3 protein: CASSLLREDNNEQFF. CDR3 DNA sequence: TGTGCCAGCAGTCTTTTGCGGGAGGACAACAATGAGCAGTTCTTC.

In this sample, this clone turned up once. The J gene is TRBJ1-5, the V gene TRBV5-6; 8 bases are a match to TRBD1. CDR1 is SGHDT, CDR2 YYEEEE, per germline. V gave up 3 bases and J gave up 4 bases; unmatched junction bases: 6. The CDR3 sequence is 15 residues long. The CDR3 DNA reads as TGTGCCAGCAGCTCCCTCGACAGGGGTAATCAGCCCCAGCATTTT. It specifies CASSSLDRGNQPQHF.

J is TRBJ2-2 and V is TRBV5-1; D might be TRBD2 (5 bases). The germline V gene has CDR1 SGHRS and CDR2 YFSETQ. The CDR3 consists of 16 residues. Trimming shortened V by 0 bases and J by 2 bases, and 11 bases separated the two germline ends. CDR3 nucleotide sequence: TGCGCCAGCAGCTTGGTGGACCGGGGTAACACCGGGGAGCTGTTTTTT. Protein product: CASSLVDRGNTGELFF.

This clone was seen more than once but under ten times. The rearrangement joins TRBV10-3 to TRBJ2-7; 7 nucleotides align to TRBD1. The CDR3 is 11 residues long. Germline CDR1 reads ENHRY; CDR2 reads SYGVKD. With 9 bases clipped from V and 9 bases from J, the junction kept 8 bases outside the gene matches. Here the CDR3 reads CAIRQGEVQYF. The CDR3 DNA follows: TGTGCCATACGACAGGGTGAGGTGCAGTACTTC.

This sequence joins TRBV3-1 (or the pseudogene TRBV3-2) and TRBJ1-5; 7 bases are shared with TRBD1. The CDR3 is made up of 14 amino acids. Unmatched junction bases numbered 6, after V lost 3 bases and J lost 7 bases. Germline loops: CDR1 LGHDT, CDR2 YNNKEL (reference sequence). The CDR3 nucleotides are TGTGCCAGCAGCCACTACAGGGGAGGCCAGCCCCAGCATTTT. Residues: CASSHYRGGQPQHF.

This chain uses TRBV9 with TRBJ2-1; D perhaps matches TRBD1 (6 bases). V lost 1 base and J lost 9, with 17 bases in between. CDR1 is SGDLS, CDR2 YYNGEE, per germline. This CDR3 comprises 15 residues. CDR3 nucleotides: TGTGCCAGCAGCGTAAATAGGAACAGGGTGGGTGAGCAGTTCTTC. As protein: CASSVNRNRVGEQFF.

The chain links TRBV6-4 to TRBJ2-7, with D maybe TRBD2 (6 bases). CDR3 length: 17 residues. Germline CDR1 reads MRHNA; CDR2 reads SNTAGT. Between the trimmed V and J ends, which lost 2 bases and 2 bases, there was a span of 19 bases. DNA for the CDR3: TGTGCCAGCAGTGACGTCGCTAGCGAGAAGCGGACCTACGAGCAGTACTTC. This encodes CASSDVASEKRTYEQYF.

The rearrangement joins TRBV2 to TRBJ1-5; TRBD1 might be the D (5 bases). Trimming took off 2 bases at V and 2 bases at J, with 10 bases between the two ends. CDR1 and CDR2 from the germline V gene are SNHLY and FYNNEI. This CDR3 spans 15 amino acids. CDR3 loop: CASSEPGFGNQPQHF. The CDR3 bases are TGTGCCAGCAGTGAACCAGGGTTCGGCAATCAGCCCCAGCATTTT.

V and J are TRBV10-3 and TRBJ2-2; 10 nucleotides match TRBD2. The CDR3 contains 16 residues. Germline loops: CDR1 ENHRY, CDR2 SYGVKD. Trimming removed 4 bases from V and 0 bases from J; junction bases left unmatched: 2. The CDR3 coding sequence is TGTGCCATCAGTGTGGGGACTAGCGCGAACACCGGGGAGCTGTTTTTT. It is translated as CAISVGTSANTGELFF.

In this sample, this clone turned up once. The chain combines TRBV5-1 with TRBJ2-2, with unresolved D. Germline CDR1 reads SGHRS; CDR2 reads YFSETQ. The CDR3 spans 14 residues. V was cut by 4 bases and J by 7 bases, with 14 bases left in between. CDR3 residues: CASSVALEIGELFF. CDR3 nucleotide sequence: TGCGCCAGCAGCGTAGCTCTAGAAATCGGGGAGCTGTTTTTT.

The V and J genes are TRBV28 and TRBJ2-1, with TRBD2 as a possible D gene (5 bases). In germline, CDR1 is MDHEN, CDR2 SYDVKM. Trimming shortened V by 6 bases and J by 6 bases, and 12 bases separated the two germline ends. The CDR3 is 13 residues long. Here the CDR3 DNA reads TGTGCCAGCAGCTCCTGGAGCGGCAATGAGCAGTTCTTC. Its translation is CASSSWSGNEQFF.

The rearrangement uses TRBV9 and TRBJ1-2; D unclear. Trimming shortened V by 0 bases and J by 3 bases, and 9 bases separated the two germline ends. Germline values: CDR1 SGDLS, CDR2 YYNGEE. The length of the CDR3 is 14 residues. The CDR3 sequence is CASSVALRDYGYTF. As DNA, the CDR3 is TGTGCCAGCAGCGTAGCTTTGAGGGACTATGGCTACACCTTC.

The rearrangement uses TRBV13 and TRBJ2-7, with 9 bases lining up with TRBD1. The V and J ends lost 5 bases and 3 bases, in that order; junction bases with no gene match: 2. The CDR3 contains 13 residues. Germline V gene lookup returns CDR1 PRHDT and CDR2 FYEKMQ (reference sequence). CDR3 sequence reads: CASSRDRVYEQYF. CDR3 bases: TGTGCCAGCAGCAGGGACAGGGTCTACGAGCAGTACTTC.

The gene calls are TRBV27 and TRBJ2-2; 16 bases line up with TRBD2. Germline CDR1 is MNHEY and CDR2 is SMNVEV (reference sequence). The CDR3 sequence is 17 residues long. V lost 5 bases and J lost 6; bases outside the gene matches: 6. The CDR3: CASSPTGTSGRAGELFF. DNA for the CDR3: TGTGCCAGCAGTCCAACCGGGACTAGCGGGAGGGCCGGGGAGCTGTTTTTT.

This chain joins TRBV3-1 (or the pseudogene TRBV3-2) and TRBJ2-7; TRBD2 matches 11 bases. Germline loops: CDR1 LGHDT, CDR2 YNNKEL (reference sequence). The CDR3 loop spans 16 amino acids. Trimming took 5 bases from V and 0 from J; bases not matched to a gene: 6. The CDR3 DNA reads as TGTGCCAGCAGCGTTGGACTAGCGGGTCACTCCTACGAGCAGTACTTC. Translated: CASSVGLAGHSYEQYF.

The V gene is TRBV6-5, the J gene TRBJ2-7; perhaps TRBD2 as D (5 bases). This CDR3 spans 10 amino acids. V was trimmed by 10 bases and J by 2 bases, leaving 6 bases between them. Germline V gives CDR1 MNHEY, CDR2 SVGAGI. The CDR3 DNA is TGTGCCACCGGGGCCTACGAGCAGTACTTC. This sequence encodes CATGAYEQYF.

The chain links TRBV28 to TRBJ1-1; D uncertain. The CDR3 spans 13 residues. Germline V lookup: CDR1 MDHEN, CDR2 SYDVKM. Trimming took 5 bases from V and 7 from J, leaving 14 bases between them. CDR3 residues: CASSPPSRGEAFF. For the CDR3, the DNA is TGTGCCAGCAGTCCCCCGTCCCGGGGTGAAGCTTTCTTT. Complete variable domain (other parts from reference TRBV28 and TRBJ1-1): DVKVTQSSRYLVKRTGEKVFLECVQDMDHENMFWYRQDPGLGLRLIYFSYDVKMKEKGDIPEGYSVSREKKERFSLILESASTNQTSMYLCASSPPSRGEAFFGQGTRLTVV.

This rearrangement joins TRBV9 to TRBJ2-1; D might be TRBD2 (5 bases). Trimming stripped 5 bases from V and 2 bases from J, with 11 bases between. Germline V gene data show CDR1 as SGDLS and CDR2 as YYNGEE. This CDR3 has 14 amino acids. The CDR3 DNA sequence: TGTGCCAGCAGTTATTCCGGGACCTACAATGAGCAGTTCTTC. It specifies CASSYSGTYNEQFF.

V gene TRBV19 combines with J gene TRBJ1-5; 12 positions match TRBD1. Germline assignment: CDR1 LNHDA and CDR2 SQIVND (reference sequence). This CDR3 is 19 amino acids long. V lost 4 bases and J lost 6; bases outside the gene matches: 16. CDR3 sequence: CASSTIPPGQGALRQPQHF. In nucleotides, the CDR3 is TGTGCCAGTAGTACCATTCCCCCGGGACAGGGGGCCTTACGTCAGCCCCAGCATTTT.

J is TRBJ1-3 and V is TRBV4-3; perhaps TRBD1 as D (5 bases). This CDR3 has 16 amino acids. V was cut by 3 bases and J by 1 base, with 13 bases left in between. Germline values: CDR1 LGHNA, CDR2 YSLEER. The CDR3 spells CASSHLAGPSGNTIYF. The CDR3, as DNA: TGCGCCAGCAGCCATCTGGCAGGGCCGTCTGGAAACACCATATATTTT.

This clone was seen only once. The V call is TRBV9, the J call TRBJ2-7, with 10 bases fitting TRBD2. CDR1 is SGDLS, CDR2 YYNGEE, per germline. J gave up 6 bases and V 2 bases, and 2 bases lay outside the gene matches. CDR3 length: 13 residues. The CDR3 loop is CASSVTSGSEQYF. The CDR3 nucleotides are TGTGCCAGCAGCGTGACTAGCGGGTCCGAGCAGTACTTC.